The entry below describes one TCR beta chain. One end of the junction varies from germline; a read error may be responsible. Per the study methods: Amplification with reference gene primers provided the estimates of nucleated cell counts. Some clones are missing from TCRdb's copy, which holds only in-frame ones; the method was immunoSEQ multiplex PCR. Clone size and the V and J calls come from that table; the DNA yielded D and trimming. The table includes about 260,000 clones, 75% to 90% detected once. The data were obtained in a study of blood T cell repertoires in COVID-19. Background on the study: Both acute and convalescent COVID-19 samples were obtained from the United States, Italy and Spain. PBMCs, B-cell-depleted T cells, or T cells provided the cDNA or gDNA that made up the material.

The germline V gene has CDR1 SGHVS and CDR2 FQNEAQ. The CDR3 is 14 amino acids. Sequencing was done on a sample of peripheral blood. This chain connects TRBV7-8 to TRBJ1-2; 9 bases agree with TRBD1. The receptor's source is a middle-aged woman who had recovered from COVID-19. The CDR3 bases are TGTGCCAGCAGCGTAGCGACAGGGGGGGATGGCTACACCTTC. It yields the protein CASSVATGGDGYTF. The whole variable domain, filled in from reference TRBV7-8 and TRBJ1-2, reads GAGVSQSPRYKVAKRGQDVALRCDPISGHVSLFWYQQALGQGPEFLTYFQNEAQLDKSGLPSDRFFAERPEGSVSTLKIQRTQQEDSAVYLCASSVATGGDGYTFGSGTRLTVV.